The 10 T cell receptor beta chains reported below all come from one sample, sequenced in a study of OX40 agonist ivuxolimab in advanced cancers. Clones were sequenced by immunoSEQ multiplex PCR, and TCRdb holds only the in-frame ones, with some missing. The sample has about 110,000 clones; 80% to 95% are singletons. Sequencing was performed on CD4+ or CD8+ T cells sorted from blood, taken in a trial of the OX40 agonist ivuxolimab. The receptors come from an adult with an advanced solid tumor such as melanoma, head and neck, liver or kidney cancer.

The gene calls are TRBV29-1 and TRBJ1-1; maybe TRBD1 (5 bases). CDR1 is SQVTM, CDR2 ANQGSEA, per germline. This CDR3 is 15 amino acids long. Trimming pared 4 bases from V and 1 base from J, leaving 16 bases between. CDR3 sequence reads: CSVGSQGLRNTEAFF. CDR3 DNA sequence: TGCAGCGTTGGTTCTCAGGGATTAAGGAACACTGAAGCTTTCTTT.

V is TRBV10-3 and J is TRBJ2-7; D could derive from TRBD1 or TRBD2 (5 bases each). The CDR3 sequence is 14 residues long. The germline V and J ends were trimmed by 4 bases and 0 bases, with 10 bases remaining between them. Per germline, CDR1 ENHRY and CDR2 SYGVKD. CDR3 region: CAISAGRSSYEQYF. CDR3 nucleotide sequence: TGTGCCATCAGTGCGGGACGGAGCTCCTACGAGCAGTACTTC.

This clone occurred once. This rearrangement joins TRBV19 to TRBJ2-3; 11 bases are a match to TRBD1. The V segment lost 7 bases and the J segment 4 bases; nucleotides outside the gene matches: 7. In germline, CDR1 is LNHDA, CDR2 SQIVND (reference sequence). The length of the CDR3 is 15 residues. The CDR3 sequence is CASTPDRGRADTQYF. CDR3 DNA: TGTGCCAGTACTCCGGACAGGGGGCGCGCAGATACGCAGTATTTT.

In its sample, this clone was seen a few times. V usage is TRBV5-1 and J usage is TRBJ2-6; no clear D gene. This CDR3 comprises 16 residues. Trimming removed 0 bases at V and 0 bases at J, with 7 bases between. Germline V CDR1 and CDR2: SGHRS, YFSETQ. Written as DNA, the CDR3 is TGCGCCAGCAGCTTGGATCCAGCCTCTGGGGCCAACGTCCTGACTTTC. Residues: CASSLDPASGANVLTF.

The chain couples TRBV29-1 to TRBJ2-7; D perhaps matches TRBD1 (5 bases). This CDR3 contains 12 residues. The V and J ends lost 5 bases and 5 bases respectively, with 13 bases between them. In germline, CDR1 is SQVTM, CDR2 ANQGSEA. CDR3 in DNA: TGCAGCGTTAGGCAAGGGGTTGACGAGCAGTACTTC. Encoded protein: CSVRQGVDEQYF.

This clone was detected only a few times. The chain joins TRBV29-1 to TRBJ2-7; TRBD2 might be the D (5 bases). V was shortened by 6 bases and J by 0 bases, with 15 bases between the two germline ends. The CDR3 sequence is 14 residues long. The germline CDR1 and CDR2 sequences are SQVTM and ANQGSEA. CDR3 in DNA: TGCAGCGTAGCGGTCCAGGCGGGCTCCTACGAGCAGTACTTC. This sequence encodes CSVAVQAGSYEQYF.

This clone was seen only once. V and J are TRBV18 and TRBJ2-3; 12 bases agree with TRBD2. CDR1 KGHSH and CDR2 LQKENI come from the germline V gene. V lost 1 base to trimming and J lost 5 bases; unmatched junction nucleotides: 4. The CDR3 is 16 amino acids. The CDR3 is CASSPQGLAGIDTQYF. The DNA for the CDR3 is TGTGCCAGCTCACCACAAGGACTAGCGGGGATAGATACGCAGTATTTT.

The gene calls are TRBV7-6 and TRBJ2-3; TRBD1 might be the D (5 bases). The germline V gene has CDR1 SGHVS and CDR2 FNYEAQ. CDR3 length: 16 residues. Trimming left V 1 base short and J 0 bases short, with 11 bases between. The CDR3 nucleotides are TGTGCCAGCAGCTTAGGCTCAGGGTTTAGCACAGATACGCAGTATTTT. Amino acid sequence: CASSLGSGFSTDTQYF. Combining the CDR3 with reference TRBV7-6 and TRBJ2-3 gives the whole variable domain GAGVSQSPRYKVTKRGQDVALRCDPISGHVSLYWYRQALGQGPEFLTYFNYEAQQDKSGLPNDRFSAERPEGSISTLTIQRTEQRDSAMYRCASSLGSGFSTDTQYFGPGTRLTVL.

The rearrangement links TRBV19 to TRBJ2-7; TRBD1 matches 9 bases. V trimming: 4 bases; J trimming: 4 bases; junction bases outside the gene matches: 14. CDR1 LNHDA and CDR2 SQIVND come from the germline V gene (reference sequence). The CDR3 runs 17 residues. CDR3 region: CASSTWGQADRGYEQYF. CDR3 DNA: TGTGCCAGTAGTACCTGGGGGCAAGCGGACAGGGGTTACGAGCAGTACTTC.

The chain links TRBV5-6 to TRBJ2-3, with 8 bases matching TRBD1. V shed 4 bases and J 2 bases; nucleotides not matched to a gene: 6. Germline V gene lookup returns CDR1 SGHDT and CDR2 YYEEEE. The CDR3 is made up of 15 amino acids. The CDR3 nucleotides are TGTGCCAGCAGCCCGGGGGACAGGTCCACAGATACGCAGTATTTT. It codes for CASSPGDRSTDTQYF.